The clone carrying this TCR beta chain was observed many times. As yet, its antigen is unknown. This entry belongs to a study of T cell repertoires in cytomegalovirus infection. Study at large: Shared public TCR beta signatures pointed to both CMV infection and a matching HLA type.

TCRdb used MiXCR to reprocess the reads, holding one entry per CDR3 protein. The repertoire holds some 220,000 distinct CDR3 sequences, with over 9% as singletons. General study points: HLA-C-restricted CMV-specific TCR beta clonotypes prevailed in the ex vivo response. Cumulated frequencies of public TCR beta families served to identify carriers of CMV plus the relevant HLA.

CDR1 and CDR2 from the germline V gene are SGHKS and YYEKEE (reference sequence). Trimming at V came to 6 bases and at J to 3 bases, leaving 14 bases not matched to a gene. The CDR3 extends over 16 amino acids. This TCR was sampled from a human donor in good health (CMV status not recorded). Some clones in this sample may be carry-over from other donors' samples. Sequencing input: PBMCs. The gene calls are TRBV5-5 and TRBJ2-7; 8 bases are a match to TRBD1. CDR3 DNA sequence: TGTGCCAGCACTTCGGACAGGGCGAAGAGACACTACGAGCAGTACTTC. It yields the protein CASTSDRAKRHYEQYF.